The source of this T cell receptor beta chain is a study of CD8 T cells in ankylosing spondylitis. This clonotype has only a few counts. Antigen: not known. Findings and limits, study-wide: CD8+ cells made up the disease-linked clones, which were relatively rare in peripheral blood.

A quantitative 5'-RACE method, one with molecular barcodes, was used to make TCR beta libraries. One entry per CDR3 protein, called by TCRdb with MiXCR from the 5' RACE reads. The sample holds about 160,000 distinct CDR3 sequences, around 16% seen once. From germline, CDR1 is SGDLS and CDR2 YYNGEE. The CDR3 has 13 residues. V lost 4 bases, J lost 6 bases, and 12 bases lay in between. This clonotype originated in a male donor with ankylosing spondylitis or in good health (not recorded which). Sequenced input: blood, either unsorted or a sorted T cell fraction (not recorded which). The genes are TRBV9 and TRBJ2-3; no clear D. As DNA, the CDR3 is TGTGCCAGCAGCCCCCTAGGTCTGGATACGCAGTATTTT. It yields the protein CASSPLGLDTQYF.